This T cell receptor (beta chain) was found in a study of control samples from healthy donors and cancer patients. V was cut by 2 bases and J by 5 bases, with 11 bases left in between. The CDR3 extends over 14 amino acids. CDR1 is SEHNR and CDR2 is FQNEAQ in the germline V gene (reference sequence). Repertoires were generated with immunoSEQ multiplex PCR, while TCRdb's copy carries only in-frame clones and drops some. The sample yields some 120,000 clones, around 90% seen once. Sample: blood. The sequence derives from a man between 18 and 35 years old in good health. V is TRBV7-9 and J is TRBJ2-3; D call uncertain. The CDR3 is CASSLLGVRDTQYF. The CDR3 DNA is TGTGCCAGCAGCTTATTAGGAGTTAGAGATACGCAGTATTTT. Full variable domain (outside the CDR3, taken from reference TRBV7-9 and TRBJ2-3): DTGVSQNPRHKITKRGQNVTFRCDPISEHNRLYWYRQTLGQGPEFLTYFQNEAQLEKSRLLSDRFSAERPKGSFSTLEIQRTEQGDSAMYLCASSLLGVRDTQYFGPGTRLTVL.